This T cell receptor (beta chain) was retrieved from a study of blood T cell repertoires in COVID-19. The cohort comprised adults aged 18 to 89 years residing in 24 US areas. Losses at the gene ends were 2 bases for V and 5 bases for J; bases not matched to a gene: 16. Looked up from germline, CDR1 is LGHNA and CDR2 is YSLEER. The CDR3 has 18 residues. Profiled with immunoSEQ multiplex PCR; TCRdb holds only in-frame clones, not every one. The sample has more than 200,000 clones, under 90% seen once; the top ten hold 3.5% to 4%. Input material: PBMCs or T cells enriched from blood (not recorded which). The origin of this receptor is a woman aged 25-40 years with acute COVID-19. The V call is TRBV4-3, the J call TRBJ2-3; TRBD1 agrees at 7 bases. The CDR3 spells CASSQHSGGRGYGDTQYF. As DNA, the CDR3 is TGCGCCAGCAGCCAACACAGCGGCGGCAGGGGGTACGGAGATACGCAGTATTTT.